This passage covers 11 T cell receptor beta chains from one sample sequenced in a study of spatial heterogeneity in lung cancer. A single record per CDR3 protein comes from TCRdb applying MiXCR to the 5' RACE reads. The data hold 20,000 to 25,000 distinct CDR3 sequences, with 7% observed a single time. Time point: sample taken at primary tumor resection. The sequenced sample was PBMCs, obtained at surgery. The receptors were gathered from a male donor with early-stage non-small cell lung cancer.

At least ten counts were recorded for this clonotype. The chain's CDR3 is CASSVERGGTGEQFF. The CDR3 nucleotides read TGTGCCAGCAGCGTCGAGCGGGGGGGTACCGGTGAGCAGTTCTTC. J is TRBJ2-1 and V is TRBV7-6; TRBD2 agrees at 10 bases. Germline V gene lookup returns CDR1 SGHVS and CDR2 FNYEAQ. With 5 bases clipped from V and 9 bases from J, the junction kept 10 bases outside the gene matches. The CDR3 has 15 amino acids.

This clonotype has a count of ten or more. This chain connects TRBV28 to TRBJ2-7; the match to TRBD2 covers 7 bases. The CDR3 has 13 amino acids. Germline V lookup: CDR1 MDHEN, CDR2 SYDVKM. Trimming cost V 11 bases and J 5 bases; bases outside gene matches: 12. The CDR3 sequence: CAGHVTSDHEQYV. DNA for the CDR3: TGTGCCGGCCACGTCACTAGCGACCACGAGCAGTACGTC.

This clonotype ranks as medium-sized. The V call is TRBV27, the J call TRBJ1-1, with no clear D. The CDR3 runs 12 residues. The germline V and J ends were trimmed by 8 bases and 2 bases, with 9 bases remaining between them. Germline V gene lookup returns CDR1 MNHEY and CDR2 SMNVEV (reference sequence). The CDR3 loop reads CASGRVNTEAFF. The CDR3 DNA reads TGTGCCAGCGGTCGGGTAAACACTGAAGCTTTCTTT.

The V gene is TRBV18, the J gene TRBJ2-3; D is unclear. The CDR3 loop spans 14 amino acids. Germline values: CDR1 KGHSH, CDR2 LQKENI. The V and J ends lost 3 bases and 6 bases respectively, with 13 bases between them. CDR3 sequence reads: CASSPPTVRDTQYF. CDR3 coding DNA: TGTGCCAGCTCACCCCCGACGGTCCGGGATACGCAGTATTTT.

This clonotype was detected many times. The chain combines TRBV18 with TRBJ2-7; no reliable D call. Trimming removed 3 bases from V and 0 bases from J, with 9 bases in between. Per the germline V gene, CDR1 is KGHSH and CDR2 is LQKENI. The CDR3 spans 14 residues. The CDR3 nucleotides are TGTGCCAGCTCACCGGCACCTGACTCCTACGAGCAGTACGTC. Encoded protein: CASSPAPDSYEQYV.

This clonotype was seen only a few times. The rearrangement links TRBV7-8 to TRBJ2-5; the match to TRBD1 covers 7 bases. V was clipped by 3 bases and J by 2 bases; unmatched bases: 3. Germline V gene lookup returns CDR1 SGHVS and CDR2 FQNEAQ. The CDR3 runs 14 residues. In DNA, the CDR3 is TGTGCCAGCAGCTTCTTGGACAGGCAAGAGACCCAGTACTTC. The encoded protein is CASSFLDRQETQYF.

This clonotype has more than one count but fewer than ten. This sequence joins TRBV20-1 and TRBJ2-1; 16 bases align to TRBD2. Germline V lookup: CDR1 DFQATT, CDR2 SNEGSKA (reference sequence). The CDR3 sequence is 14 residues long. Germline trimming cut 6 bases from V and 13 bases from J; bases unmatched to any gene: 9. The CDR3 DNA follows: TGCAGTGCCCACGCCGGGACTAGCGGGGGGGCCCAGTTCTTC. Translating it yields CSAHAGTSGGAQFF.

This clonotype was detected ten times or more. The chain joins TRBV12-3 or TRBV12-4 to TRBJ2-2; TRBD2 matches 9 bases. J gave up 5 bases and V 2 bases, and 3 bases lay outside the gene matches. This CDR3 has 15 amino acids. The chain's CDR3 is CASSLKAGGTGELFF. CDR3 DNA sequence: TGTGCCAGCAGTTTAAAAGCGGGGGGTACCGGGGAGCTGTTTTTT.

This clonotype appeared many times. The chain has TRBV6-6 and TRBJ2-5; D is unresolved. The CDR3 is 14 residues long. V gave up 2 bases and J gave up 4 bases, with 11 bases separating them. Germline loops: CDR1 MNHNY, CDR2 SVGAGI (reference sequence). In DNA form, the CDR3 reads TGTGCCAGCAGTTACCTACGGAGCTTAGAGACCCAGTACTTC. Encoded protein: CASSYLRSLETQYF.

The chain is built from TRBV7-9 and TRBJ2-3; D remains unclear. The CDR3 runs to 14 residues. The ends were cut back, 3 bases at V and 1 base at J, with 8 bases in the middle. From germline, CDR1 is SEHNR and CDR2 FQNEAQ (reference sequence). CDR3 in amino acids: CASSFQDGTDTQYF. The CDR3 nucleotides are TGTGCCAGCAGCTTCCAGGATGGCACAGATACGCAGTATTTT.

This clonotype is labeled as medium-sized. The rearrangement uses TRBV5-1 and TRBJ1-5; 10 nucleotides agree with TRBD1. The V gene end was trimmed by 4 bases and the J gene end by 1 base; junction bases not matched to a gene: 5. The CDR3 is 16 amino acids. Germline values: CDR1 SGHRS, CDR2 YFSETQ. The CDR3, as DNA: TGCGCCAGCAGCCCGGGACAGGGGCTGAGCAATCAGCCCCAGCATTTT. Amino acids: CASSPGQGLSNQPQHF.